The present T cell receptor (beta chain) was sequenced within a study of shared clonotypes between healthy human individuals. Here immunoSEQ multiplex PCR was the method, and the copy in TCRdb shows in-frame clones only, minus some. Found here are about 2.3 million clones, just over 90% of them singletons; the top ten hold 0.3% to 0.4%. Healthy HIV-negative adults without recent acute infections or vaccinations served as donors. Every donor, a Caucasian adult, lived in Nashville, Tennessee. The CDR3 extends over 15 amino acids. Deletions cut 4 bases from V and 1 base from J, with 13 bases between. The germline V gene encodes CDR1 SGHAT and CDR2 FQNNGV. This clone was seen a few times.

Sequencing used naive CD4+ T cells from PBMCs. Specified subset: CD45RA+ positively selected. The origin of this receptor is a man aged 18 to 30 in good health. Some clones in this sample may be carry-over from other donors' samples. This chain joins TRBV11-2 and TRBJ1-1; D might be TRBD1 (5 bases). CDR3 sequence: CASSSATVPNTEAFF. The CDR3 nucleotides are TGTGCCAGCAGCTCAGCGACAGTCCCGAACACTGAAGCTTTCTTT.